This T cell receptor (beta chain) is drawn from a study of T cells expressing NK-cell markers. At the level of the study: Underlying the TCR beta repertoires were sorted CD3+CD56+NKG2C+, CD3+CD56+NKG2C- and CD3+CD56-NKG2C+ T cells. Seven sequenced donors out of eight were HCMV-seropositive, one seronegative.

For this clonotype: What it recognizes is unknown.

The CDR3 is made up of 16 amino acids. The germline CDR1 and CDR2 sequences are LGHDT and YNNKEL (reference sequence). What made the TCR beta cDNA was 5'RACE template switching with UMIs. TCRdb reprocessed the 5' RACE reads and reports one entry per CDR3 protein, with no DNA. Here the sample table reports 500,000 to 600,000 distinct CDR3 sequences. General study points: Dominant NKG2C+ clonotypes made up roughly 1.0-8% of CD8+ T cells in over five donors.

The J gene is TRBJ2-4, the V gene TRBV3-1; with no DNA, the TCRdb D assignment of TRBD1 cannot be verified. The clonotype originates from a man aged 18 to 29 in good health. Source material: blood T cells: a sorted CD56 or NKG2C T cell subset, CD4+ or CD8+ T cells, or bulk PBMC T cells (not recorded which). The CDR3 reads CASSQTRGLSGNIQYF.